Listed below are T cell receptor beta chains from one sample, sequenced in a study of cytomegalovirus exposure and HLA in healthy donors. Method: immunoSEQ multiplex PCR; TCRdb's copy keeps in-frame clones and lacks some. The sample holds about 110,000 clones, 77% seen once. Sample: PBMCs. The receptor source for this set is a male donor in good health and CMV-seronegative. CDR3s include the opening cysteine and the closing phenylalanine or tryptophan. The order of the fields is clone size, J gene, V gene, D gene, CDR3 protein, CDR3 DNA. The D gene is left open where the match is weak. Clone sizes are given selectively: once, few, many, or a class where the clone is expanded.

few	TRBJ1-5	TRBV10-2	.	CASSEWGLGNQPQHF	TGCGCCAGCAGTGAGTGGGGGCTGGGGAATCAGCCCCAGCATTTT
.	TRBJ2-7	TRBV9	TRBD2	CASSVGREGLYEQYF	TGTGCCAGCAGCGTAGGGCGGGAGGGCCTGTACGAGCAGTACTTC
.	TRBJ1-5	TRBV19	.	CASSIDWTAMAQHF	TGTGCCAGTAGTATAGATTGGACAGCCATGGCCCAGCATTTT
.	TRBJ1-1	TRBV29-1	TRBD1	CSVKQGAGAFF	TGCAGCGTTAAACAGGGGGCGGGAGCTTTCTTT
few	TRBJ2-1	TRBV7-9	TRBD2	CASSFGTSGTKGNYNEQFF	TGTGCCAGCAGCTTTGGGACTAGCGGGACTAAGGGTAACTACAATGAGCAGTTCTTC
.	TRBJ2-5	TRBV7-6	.	CASSLVGEQYF	TGTGCCAGCAGCTTAGTCGGGGAGCAGTACTTC
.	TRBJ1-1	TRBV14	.	CASSQERGDEAFF	TGTGCCAGCAGCCAAGAAAGGGGCGACGAAGCTTTCTTT
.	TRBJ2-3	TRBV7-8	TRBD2	CASSPIAGTSTDTQYF	TGTGCCAGCAGCCCAATAGCGGGTACAAGCACAGATACGCAGTATTTT
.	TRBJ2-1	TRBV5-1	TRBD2	CASSSGLAGVIIDEQFF	TGCGCCAGCAGCTCGGGACTAGCGGGAGTAATTATCGATGAGCAGTTCTTC
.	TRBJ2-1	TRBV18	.	CASTPAQGPLTNEQFF	TGTGCCAGCACCCCGGCCCAGGGTCCCCTGACTAATGAGCAGTTCTTC
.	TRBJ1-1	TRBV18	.	CASSPQGMNTEAFF	TGTGCCAGCTCACCACAGGGGATGAACACTGAAGCTTTCTTT
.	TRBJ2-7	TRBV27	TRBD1	CASRRQGAYSYEQYF	TGTGCCAGCAGACGACAGGGGGCCTACTCCTACGAGCAGTACTTC
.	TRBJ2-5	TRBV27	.	CASSPGGTRSVGNF	TGTGCCAGCAGTCCAGGTGGGACAAGGAGTGTGGGGAACTTC
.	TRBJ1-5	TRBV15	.	CATSLQGSNQPQHF	TGTGCCACCAGTTTACAGGGTAGCAATCAGCCCCAGCATTTT
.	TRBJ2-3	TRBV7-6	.	CASSLVPDRLTDTQYF	TGTGCCAGCAGCTTAGTCCCAGACAGGCTCACAGATACGCAGTATTTT
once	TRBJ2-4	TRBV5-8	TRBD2	CASSLTGTSGRSEYF	TGTGCCAGCAGCTTAACCGGGACTAGCGGGAGGAGCGAGTACTTC
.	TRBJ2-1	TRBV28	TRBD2	CASRGGTSGRSNEQFF	TGTGCCAGCAGAGGGGGGACTAGCGGGAGAAGCAATGAGCAGTTCTTC
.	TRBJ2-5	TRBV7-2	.	CASKWAGPGETQYF	TGTGCCAGCAAATGGGCAGGCCCGGGGGAGACCCAGTACTTC
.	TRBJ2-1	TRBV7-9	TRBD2	CASSLRRVGGDEQFF	TGTGCCAGCAGCTTAAGGAGGGTGGGGGGGGATGAGCAGTTCTTC
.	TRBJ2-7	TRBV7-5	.	CVRSLADREETYEQYF	TGTGTCAGAAGCTTAGCCGACAGGGAAGAGACCTACGAGCAGTACTTC
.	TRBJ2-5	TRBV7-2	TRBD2	CASSLGMTSGTQETQYF	TGTGCCAGCAGCTTAGGTATGACTAGCGGGACCCAAGAGACCCAGTACTTC
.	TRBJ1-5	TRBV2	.	CASSLGNQPQHF	TGTGCCAGCAGTCTAGGTAATCAGCCCCAGCATTTT
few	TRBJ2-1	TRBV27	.	CASSPRGSSYNEQFF	TGTGCCAGCAGTCCCCGGGGGAGCTCCTACAATGAGCAGTTCTTC
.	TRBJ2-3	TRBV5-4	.	CASSLEVWQGLDTDTQYF	TGTGCCAGCAGCTTGGAGGTATGGCAGGGGCTCGACACAGATACGCAGTATTTT
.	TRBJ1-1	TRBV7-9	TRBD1	CASSYGDRVYTEAFF	TGTGCCAGCAGCTACGGGGACAGGGTATATACTGAAGCTTTCTTT
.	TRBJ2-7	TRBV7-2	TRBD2	CASSLGTSGSSYEQYF	TGTGCCAGCAGCCTAGGGACTAGCGGGAGTTCGTACGAGCAGTACTTC
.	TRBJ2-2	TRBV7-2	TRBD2	CASSSSGTRTGELFF	TGTGCCAGCAGCTCTAGCGGGACTCGGACCGGGGAGCTGTTTTTT
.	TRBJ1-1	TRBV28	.	CATTVSVWTEAFF	TGTGCCACCACAGTTTCCGTGTGGACTGAAGCTTTCTTT
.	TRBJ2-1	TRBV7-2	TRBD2	CASSLAVGLAVWNEQFF	TGTGCCAGCAGCTTAGCGGTTGGACTAGCCGTTTGGAATGAGCAGTTCTTC
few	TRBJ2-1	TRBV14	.	CASRLQGYNEQFF	TGTGCCAGCAGATTACAGGGTTACAATGAGCAGTTCTTC
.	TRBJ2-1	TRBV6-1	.	CASSERAQGEQFF	TGTGCCAGCAGTGAGAGGGCACAGGGAGAGCAGTTCTTC
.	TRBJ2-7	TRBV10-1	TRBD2	CASSDGTSAYEQYF	TGCGCCAGCAGTGATGGGACTAGCGCCTACGAGCAGTACTTC
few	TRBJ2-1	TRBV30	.	CAWSVGREYPNEQFF	TGTGCCTGGAGTGTGGGGCGGGAATACCCCAATGAGCAGTTCTTC
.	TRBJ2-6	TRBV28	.	CASGGAARGANVLTF	TGTGCCAGCGGAGGCGCGGCAAGAGGGGCCAACGTCCTGACTTTC
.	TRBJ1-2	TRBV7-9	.	CASSPYVGNYGYTF	TGTGCCAGCAGCCCATACGTCGGTAACTATGGCTACACCTTC
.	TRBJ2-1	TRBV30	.	CAWSIYSGISYNEQFF	TGTGCCTGGAGCATATATAGCGGAATATCCTACAATGAGCAGTTCTTC
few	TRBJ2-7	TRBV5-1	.	CASSLGDWSYEQYF	TGCGCCAGCAGCTTGGGGGACTGGTCCTACGAGCAGTACTTC
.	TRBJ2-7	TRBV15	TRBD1	CATSRGTGGAYEQYF	TGTGCCACCAGCAGGGGGACAGGGGGAGCCTACGAGCAGTACTTC
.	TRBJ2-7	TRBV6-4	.	CASSEEDSPALEQYF	TGTGCCAGCAGTGAGGAGGACAGCCCTGCCCTCGAGCAGTACTTC
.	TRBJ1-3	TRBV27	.	CASSILRLGSGNTIYF	TGTGCCAGCAGCATCCTACGACTGGGCTCTGGAAACACCATATATTTT
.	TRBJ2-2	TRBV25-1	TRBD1	CATRGLLGQGYTGELFF	TGTGCCACCCGGGGATTGCTGGGACAGGGCTACACCGGGGAGCTGTTTTTT
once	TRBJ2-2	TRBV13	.	CASSGSLPDNTGELFF	TGTGCCAGCAGCGGTAGCCTACCTGACAACACCGGGGAGCTGTTTTTT